This TCR beta chain emerged from a study of T cell responses to AZD1222 COVID-19 vaccine. CDR3 length equals 11 residues. From germline, CDR1 is GTSNPN and CDR2 SVGIG (reference sequence). V lost 8 bases and J 5 bases, leaving 9 bases between the germline ends. General study results and limits: Repertoires in all cases were sampled only once the peak T cell response had passed. Targets within unmutated variant regions were reportedly found for nearly half of spike-specific TCRs. Seropositive at baseline were only five or six AZD1222 recipients.

Notes on this clone: Its target is unknown.

The data were produced by immunoSEQ multiplex PCR, yet TCRdb's version contains in-frame clones alone and is incomplete. The sample has around 140,000 clones; roughly 89% are singletons. The material was peripheral blood, obtained 28 days after the second AZD1222 dose. The clonotype originates from an adult who received the AZD1222 COVID-19 vaccine. The chain couples TRBV30 to TRBJ2-2; D is unresolved. CDR3 in DNA: TGTGCCGGAGCCGGGACCGGGGAGCTGTTTTTT. Translating gives CAGAGTGELFF.